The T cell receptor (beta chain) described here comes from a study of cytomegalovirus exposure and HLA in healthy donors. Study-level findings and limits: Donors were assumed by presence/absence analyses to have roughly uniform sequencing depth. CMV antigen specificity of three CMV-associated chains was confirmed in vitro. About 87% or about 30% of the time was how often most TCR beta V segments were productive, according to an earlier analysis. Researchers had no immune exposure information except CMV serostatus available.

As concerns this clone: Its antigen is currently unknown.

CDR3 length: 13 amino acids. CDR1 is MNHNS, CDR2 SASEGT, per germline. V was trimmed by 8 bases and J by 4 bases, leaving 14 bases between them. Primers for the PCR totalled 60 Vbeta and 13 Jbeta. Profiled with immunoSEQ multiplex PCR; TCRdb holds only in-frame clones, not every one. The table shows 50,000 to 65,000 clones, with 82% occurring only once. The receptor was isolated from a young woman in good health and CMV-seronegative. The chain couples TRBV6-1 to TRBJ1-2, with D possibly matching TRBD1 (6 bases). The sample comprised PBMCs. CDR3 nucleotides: TGTGCCAGCCTATTCGGGACATCCTATGGCTACACCTTC. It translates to CASLFGTSYGYTF.